What follows are 18 T cell receptor beta chains derived from one specimen sequenced in a study of early T cells in non-severe SARS-CoV-2 infection. TCRdb reprocessed the 5' RACE reads with MiXCR, giving one entry per CDR3 protein. Here the sample spans tens of thousands of distinct CDR3 sequences, approximately 9.9% being singletons. Source material: whole blood. The source of these receptors is an adult who was a healthcare worker with PCR-confirmed SARS-CoV-2 infection or an uninfected control (not recorded which).

In its sample, this clonotype was seen many times. V and J are TRBV4-2 and TRBJ2-5; 8 bases match TRBD2. This CDR3 is built from 16 residues. The germline CDR1 and CDR2 sequences are LGHNA and YNFKEQ. With V trimmed by 4 bases and J by 4 bases, 11 bases remained unmatched. Here the CDR3 reads CASSPLVAGKRETQYF. The CDR3 bases are TGTGCCAGCAGCCCCTTAGTAGCGGGGAAACGAGAGACCCAGTACTTC.

This clonotype has a count of ten or more. The chain uses TRBV7-9 and TRBJ2-4; perhaps TRBD2 as D (6 bases). CDR3 length equals 12 residues. Trimming took 5 bases from V and 9 from J, leaving 11 bases between them. Looked up from germline, CDR1 is SEHNR and CDR2 is FQNEAQ (reference sequence). The CDR3 bases are TGTGCCAGCAGCATGGGGGGAGGCATTCAGTACTTC. Encoded protein: CASSMGGGIQYF.

This clonotype appeared a few times. The V gene is TRBV13, the J gene TRBJ1-2; maybe TRBD1 (5 bases). The CDR3 is 15 residues long. V lost 6 bases and J lost 9, with 23 bases in between. Per germline, CDR1 PRHDT and CDR2 FYEKMQ (reference sequence). CDR3 in amino acids: CASSTRQIPSMSYTF. As DNA, the CDR3 is TGTGCCAGCAGTACACGACAGATACCGTCTATGAGCTACACCTTC. Full variable domain (missing parts from reference TRBV13 and TRBJ1-2): AAGVIQSPRHLIKEKRETATLKCYPIPRHDTVYWYQQGPGQDPQFLISFYEKMQSDKGSIPDRFSAQQFSDYHSELNMSSLELGDSALYFCASSTRQIPSMSYTFGSGTRLTVV.

The table lists this clonotype with many counts. The J gene is TRBJ2-1, the V gene TRBV3-1; D is possibly TRBD2 (6 bases). Germline lookup yields CDR1 LGHDT and CDR2 YNNKEL (reference sequence). CDR3 length: 15 amino acids. Trimming took 5 bases from V and 11 from J, leaving 22 bases between them. CDR3 residues: CASSAIFGTPSKQFF. CDR3 coding DNA: TGTGCCAGCAGCGCTATATTCGGGACTCCAAGCAAGCAGTTCTTC.

This clonotype appeared many times. The V and J genes are TRBV2 and TRBJ1-2; D not resolved. V was pared by 5 bases and J by 7 bases, with 17 bases between. CDR1 and CDR2 from the germline V gene are SNHLY and FYNNEI. The CDR3 extends over 14 amino acids. CDR3 DNA sequence: TGTGCCAGCAGTCTAGGGTCCCTCGTGAGTGGCTACACCTTC. This translates into CASSLGSLVSGYTF.

The chain has TRBV20-1 and TRBJ2-1; D possibly uses TRBD1 or TRBD2 (7 bases each). V lost 2 bases to trimming and J lost 0 bases, with 14 bases between them. Germline CDR1 and CDR2: DFQATT and SNEGSKA (reference sequence). This CDR3 has 16 amino acids. CDR3 DNA: TGCAGTGCTAGATCCAGGGGGGGCCTCTCCTACAATGAGCAGTTCTTC. It is translated as CSARSRGGLSYNEQFF.

This clonotype was counted at least ten times. The CDR3 reads CASSPTGGLDTGELFF. In nucleotides, the CDR3 is TGTGCCAGCAGCCCTACGGGGGGGCTCGACACCGGGGAGCTGTTTTTT. This chain joins TRBV3-1 and TRBJ2-2; the match to TRBD2 covers 8 bases. The germline V gene encodes CDR1 LGHDT and CDR2 YNNKEL (reference sequence). The CDR3 length is 16 residues. J was trimmed by 3 bases and V by 4 bases; bases with no gene match: 7.

This clonotype was picked up a small number of times. The chain has TRBV4-1 and TRBJ1-1; D perhaps matches TRBD1 (6 bases). V lost 5 bases to trimming and J lost 1 base, with 17 bases between them. Germline V lookup: CDR1 MGHRA, CDR2 YSYEKL. The CDR3 extends over 16 amino acids. The CDR3 loop is CASSFIRGGRNTEAFF. The CDR3 region has the DNA TGCGCCAGCAGCTTTATTAGGGGGGGGCGGAACACTGAAGCTTTCTTT.

This clonotype was found many times. The genes are TRBV2 and TRBJ1-1; D ambiguous. This CDR3 comprises 13 residues. V lost 4 bases and J 8 bases, leaving 14 bases between the germline ends. The germline CDR1 and CDR2 sequences are SNHLY and FYNNEI. The CDR3 DNA reads as TGTGCCAGCAGTGCCGTCCAGCTCACGGAAGCTTTCTTT. Translating it yields CASSAVQLTEAFF.

In this sample, this clonotype turned up a few times. This CDR3 reads CASSGNFGDTIYF. The CDR3 region has the DNA TGTGCCAGCAGCGGTAATTTCGGGGACACCATATATTTT. The rearrangement links TRBV7-6 to TRBJ1-3, with D unclear. The V gene lost 5 bases and the J gene lost 8 bases, with 13 bases spanning the gap. Germline CDR1 SGHVS, CDR2 FNYEAQ. The CDR3 is 13 residues long. Full variable domain (rest looked up from reference TRBV7-6 and TRBJ1-3): GAGVSQSPRYKVTKRGQDVALRCDPISGHVSLYWYRQALGQGPEFLTYFNYEAQQDKSGLPNDRFSAERPEGSISTLTIQRTEQRDSAMYRCASSGNFGDTIYFGEGSWLTVV.

This clonotype was recorded at least ten times. The chain carries TRBV9 and TRBJ1-6; no reliable D call. The CDR3 has 15 amino acids. With 3 bases removed from V and 5 bases from J, the gap between germline ends came to 12 bases. Germline V lookup: CDR1 SGDLS, CDR2 YYNGEE. CDR3 bases: TGTGCCAGCAGCGCAACACTGATGGATAATTCACCCCTCCACTTT. The encoded protein is CASSATLMDNSPLHF.

Here the CDR3 reads CASSFQRGDQETQYF. In DNA form, the CDR3 reads TGCGCCAGCAGCTTCCAGCGGGGGGATCAAGAGACCCAGTACTTC. This chain joins TRBV5-1 and TRBJ2-5; TRBD2 matches at 9 bases. The trim removed 2 bases at V and 2 bases at J, leaving 4 bases unmatched. Germline CDR1 and CDR2: SGHRS and YFSETQ. There are 15 residues in the CDR3.

The gene calls are TRBV9 and TRBJ2-5, with a possible D match to TRBD1 (6 bases). With 4 bases removed from V and 2 bases from J, the gap between germline ends came to 9 bases. In germline, CDR1 is SGDLS, CDR2 YYNGEE. This CDR3 is built from 13 residues. Here the CDR3 reads CASSTGQQETQYF. The CDR3 DNA reads TGTGCCAGCAGCACCGGACAGCAAGAGACCCAGTACTTC.

In this sample, this clonotype turned up many times. The chain joins TRBV20-1 to TRBJ2-5; 7 nucleotides align to TRBD2. Germline assignment: CDR1 DFQATT and CDR2 SNEGSKA (reference sequence). This CDR3 region has 14 residues. V lost 5 bases, J lost 5 bases, and 11 bases stayed unmatched. The CDR3 reads CSAPRGLVQETQYF. CDR3 DNA: TGCAGTGCTCCTCGCGGACTAGTTCAGGAGACCCAGTACTTC.

The V call is TRBV7-9, the J call TRBJ1-4; the D gene is possibly TRBD1 (5 bases). V lost 3 bases to trimming and J lost 8 bases, with 10 bases between them. Germline lookup yields CDR1 SEHNR and CDR2 FQNEAQ (reference sequence). CDR3 length equals 13 residues. CDR3 amino acids: CASSLGPTEKLFF. The CDR3 coding sequence is TGTGCCAGCAGCTTGGGGCCGACGGAAAAACTGTTTTTT.

The CDR3 reads CAWEQGPENTIYF. As DNA, the CDR3 is TGTGCCTGGGAACAGGGGCCTGAAAACACCATATATTTT. The chain couples TRBV30 to TRBJ1-3, with TRBD1 matching 7 bases. Germline CDR1 and CDR2: GTSNPN and SVGIG (reference sequence). The CDR3 covers 13 residues. V was pared by 5 bases and J by 6 bases, with 7 bases of the junction left unmatched.

This clonotype was observed a few times. V gene TRBV12-3 or TRBV12-4 combines with J gene TRBJ2-1, with D unresolved. The CDR3 extends over 15 amino acids. V lost 4 bases to trimming and J lost 3 bases, with 13 bases between them. The CDR3 reads CASSSATSGYNEQFF. In nucleotides, the CDR3 is TGTGCCAGCAGTTCGGCCACGAGTGGCTACAATGAGCAGTTCTTC.

This clonotype was counted once. V gene TRBV5-1 combines with J gene TRBJ2-7; D remains unclear. Trimming cost V 0 bases and J 6 bases, with 10 bases left between them. Germline assignment: CDR1 SGHRS and CDR2 YFSETQ. The CDR3 is 13 residues long. CDR3 loop: CASSLDVGVEQYF. The CDR3 DNA reads TGCGCCAGCAGCTTGGACGTTGGTGTCGAGCAGTACTTC.